The 32 T cell receptor beta chains below were found in one sample sequenced in a study of blood T cell repertoires in COVID-19. Only in-frame clones appear in the TCRdb table, and some are missing; sequencing was by immunoSEQ multiplex PCR. The data show 200,000 to 250,000 clones, with over 75% seen just once and 4% to 5.5% held by the top ten. Sequenced material: peripheral blood. These receptors were obtained from a woman in her forties with acute or convalescent COVID-19.

CDR3 DNA: TGTGCCACGAAATATGCGGGGGAGCAGTTCTTC. Translated, it gives CATKYAGEQFF. This chain connects TRBV6-5 to TRBJ2-1, with D perhaps TRBD2 (6 bases). V lost 10 bases to trimming and J lost 10 bases, with 14 bases between them. Germline values: CDR1 MNHEY, CDR2 SVGAGI. The CDR3 totals 11 residues.

The chain links TRBV14 to TRBJ2-7; 11 bases are a match to TRBD1. Unmatched junction bases numbered 6, after V lost 5 bases and J lost 3 bases. The germline gives CDR1 SGHDN, CDR2 FVKESK. The CDR3 is 15 amino acids. CDR3 DNA: TGTGCCAGCAGCGCGGGACAGGGGGGATTCTACGAGCAGTACGTC. Protein: CASSAGQGGFYEQYV.

V gene TRBV28 combines with J gene TRBJ1-3; 12 positions agree with TRBD1. Trimming took 4 bases from V and 4 from J; bases not matched to a gene: 8. The V gene's germline CDR1 is MDHEN and CDR2 SYDVKM. The CDR3 has 17 residues. CDR3 residues: CASSSLRDRGRGNTIYF. The DNA of the CDR3 is TGTGCCAGCAGTTCCCTAAGGGACAGGGGGCGCGGAAACACCATATATTTT.

The chain combines TRBV19 with TRBJ1-3; no firm D call. V shed 8 bases and J shed 0 bases, with 14 bases lying between them. The germline gives CDR1 LNHDA, CDR2 SQIVND (reference sequence). The CDR3 extends over 15 amino acids. CDR3: CASSTQYNSGNTIYF. The CDR3 region has the DNA TGTGCCAGTTCCACGCAGTACAACTCTGGAAACACCATATATTTT. The whole variable domain, remainder taken from reference TRBV19 and TRBJ1-3, is DGGITQSPKYLFRKEGQNVTLSCEQNLNHDAMYWYRQDPGQGLRLIYYSQIVNDFQKGDIAEGYSVSREKKESFPLTVTSAQKNPTAFYLCASSTQYNSGNTIYFGEGSWLTVV.

The gene calls are TRBV3-1 (or the pseudogene TRBV3-2) and TRBJ1-1; D gene ambiguous. Trimming took 2 bases from V and 0 from J, leaving 4 bases between them. Germline V CDR1 and CDR2: LGHDT, YNNKEL (reference sequence). This CDR3 is built from 13 residues. The CDR3 bases are TGTGCCAGCAGCCAATTCGTGAACACTGAAGCTTTCTTT. This encodes CASSQFVNTEAFF.

The gene calls are TRBV6-6 and TRBJ2-3, with D perhaps given as TRBD1 or TRBD2 (6 bases each). In germline, CDR1 is MNHNY, CDR2 SVGAGI (reference sequence). This CDR3 has 18 residues. V shed 5 bases and J shed 5 bases, with 26 bases lying between them. In DNA form, the CDR3 reads TGTGCCAGCAGTCGACAGGATTCGGGGATTCTCGGGGGAGATACGCAGTATTTT. It encodes CASSRQDSGILGGDTQYF.

The J gene is TRBJ1-2, the V gene TRBV20-1; D uncertain. CDR3 size: 12 residues. V was shortened by 3 bases and J by 6 bases, with 11 bases between the two germline ends. Looked up from germline, CDR1 is DFQATT and CDR2 is SNEGSKA (reference sequence). CDR3 residues: CSASIGSDGYTF. CDR3 sequence (DNA): TGCAGTGCTAGTATTGGTTCGGATGGCTACACCTTC.

J is TRBJ2-3 and V is TRBV6-5; TRBD1 is a possible D gene (6 bases). With 4 bases removed from V and 0 bases from J, the gap between germline ends came to 11 bases. Germline loops: CDR1 MNHEY, CDR2 SVGAGI. This CDR3 is 15 amino acids long. The CDR3 DNA is TGTGCCAGCAGTTGGACAGCCCCTAGCACAGATACGCAGTATTTT. This translates into CASSWTAPSTDTQYF.

Turning to this clone: This sample includes further DNA sequences coding for the same CDR3. CDR3 loop: CASSLGTGGGYGYTF. For the CDR3, the DNA is TGTGCCAGCAGTCTGGGGACAGGGGGTGGCTATGGCTACACCTTC. The rearrangement uses TRBV27 and TRBJ1-2, with 11 nucleotides matching TRBD1. The CDR3 consists of 15 residues. Looked up from germline, CDR1 is MNHEY and CDR2 is SMNVEV (reference sequence). With 5 bases clipped from V and 4 bases from J, the junction kept 6 bases outside the gene matches.

This clone was seen only a few times. The V call is TRBV30, the J call TRBJ1-6; perhaps TRBD1 as D (6 bases). CDR3 length: 13 residues. Trimming removed 6 bases at V and 6 bases at J, with 12 bases between. The germline V gene has CDR1 GTSNPN and CDR2 SVGIG (reference sequence). Written as DNA, the CDR3 is TGTGCCTGTGCAGGGGAGGGTAATTCACCCCTCCACTTT. It translates to CACAGEGNSPLHF.

This chain connects TRBV12-5 to TRBJ1-4, with 8 bases aligning to TRBD1. Germline values: CDR1 LGHNT, CDR2 FRNRAP. The CDR3 is 16 residues long. The V segment lost 2 bases and the J segment 5 bases; nucleotides outside the gene matches: 7. The CDR3 loop reads CASGLTFRDRNEKLFF. The CDR3 bases are TGTGCTAGTGGTTTGACTTTTCGGGACAGGAATGAAAAACTGTTTTTT.

CDR3 sequence (DNA): TGTGCCCTAAAGAGGGACACCGTAATGAACACTGAAGCTTTCTTT. It translates to CALKRDTVMNTEAFF. The chain recombines TRBV30 with TRBJ1-1, with a tentative D call TRBD1 (6 bases). Trimming removed 8 bases at V and 0 bases at J, with 19 bases between. From germline, CDR1 is GTSNPN and CDR2 SVGIG (reference sequence). The CDR3 spans 15 residues. The whole variable domain, remainder taken from reference TRBV30 and TRBJ1-1, is SQTIHQWPATLVQPVGSPLSLECTVEGTSNPNLYWYRQAAGRGLQLLFYSVGIGQISSEVPQNLSASRPQDRQFILSSKKLLLSDSGFYLCALKRDTVMNTEAFFGQGTRLTVV.

The rearrangement joins TRBV19 to TRBJ1-6; maybe TRBD1 (6 bases). CDR1 and CDR2 from the germline V gene are LNHDA and SQIVND (reference sequence). V was shortened by 5 bases and J by 4 bases, with 15 bases between the two germline ends. The CDR3 contains 16 residues. CDR3 bases: TGTGCCAGTAGTCCTCAGGGGTTTGGGTATAATTCACCCCTCCACTTT. It codes for CASSPQGFGYNSPLHF.

The rearrangement links TRBV24-1 to TRBJ1-2, with D possibly being TRBD1 (6 bases). This CDR3 has 14 amino acids. Germline CDR1 reads KGHDR; CDR2 reads SFDVKD. V lost 2 bases and J 4 bases, leaving 10 bases between the germline ends. CDR3 sequence (DNA): TGTGCCACCAGTGATTCAGGGGCGGGCTATGGCTACACCTTC. It is translated as CATSDSGAGYGYTF.

The chain employs TRBV5-6 and TRBJ2-5; 7 nucleotides agree with TRBD1. The CDR3 runs 14 residues. Germline-derived CDR1 and CDR2 are SGHDT and YYEEEE. V shed 4 bases and J 1 base; nucleotides not matched to a gene: 4. This CDR3 reads CASSVGTVQETQYF. CDR3 nucleotides: TGTGCCAGCAGCGTAGGGACAGTCCAAGAGACCCAGTACTTC.

The count of this clone is one. The CDR3 carries no conserved terminal phenylalanine or tryptophan, so it likely arises from a read error. The DNA is left out, because the CDR3 cannot be placed on it with certainty; the CDR3 is given as TCRdb lists it. The genes are TRBV19 and TRBJ1-1; no check of the table's D call, TRBD1, against the DNA was made. The CDR3 contains 11 residues when both ends are counted. Germline CDR1 LNHDA, CDR2 SQIVND (reference sequence). CDR3 residues: CASKDRGKGRE.

V is TRBV5-4 and J is TRBJ2-7; D might be TRBD1 (5 bases). Deletions cut 4 bases from V and 2 bases from J, with 16 bases between. This CDR3 region has 15 residues. Germline V lookup: CDR1 SGHNT, CDR2 YYREEE (reference sequence). For the CDR3, the DNA is TGTGCCAGCAGCCAGGTGTACAGGACGCCCTACGAGCAGTACGTC. It codes for CASSQVYRTPYEQYV.

This clone was detected only once. The chain employs TRBV5-5 and TRBJ2-1, with a tentative D call TRBD1 (6 bases). Germline assignment: CDR1 SGHKS and CDR2 YYEKEE (reference sequence). The CDR3 is made up of 14 amino acids. V lost 1 base, J lost 2 bases, and 7 bases lay in between. In DNA, the CDR3 is TGTGCCAGCAGCTTGTGGGACACCTACAATGAGCAGTTCTTC. This codes for CASSLWDTYNEQFF.

This sequence joins TRBV28 and TRBJ1-2, with 7 bases identical to TRBD1. Looked up from germline, CDR1 is MDHEN and CDR2 is SYDVKM. V lost 5 bases and J lost 7; bases outside the gene matches: 10. This CDR3 is built from 14 residues. CDR3 nucleotides: TGTGCCAGCAGTATCCACCCAACAGGGGCTGGCTACACCTTC. Residues: CASSIHPTGAGYTF.

This clone was counted once. The CDR3 DNA sequence: TGCGCCAGCAGCCCCAGAAGGGGGGGCCTTAGCACAGATACGCAGTATTTT. Residues: CASSPRRGGLSTDTQYF. The rearrangement uses TRBV4-1 and TRBJ2-3; D is possibly TRBD2 (7 bases). Trimming cost V 4 bases and J 0 bases, with 17 bases left between them. CDR1 and CDR2 (germline): MGHRA, YSYEKL. This CDR3 comprises 17 residues.

The CDR3 protein is CASSLIWTEVGNTIYF. CDR3 bases: TGTGCCAGCTCACTAATTTGGACAGAAGTCGGAAACACCATATATTTT. The genes are TRBV18 and TRBJ1-3; weak D call: TRBD1 (6 bases). CDR3 length: 16 residues. Trimming stripped 4 bases from V and 4 bases from J, with 17 bases between. Looked up from germline, CDR1 is KGHSH and CDR2 is LQKENI.

The gene calls are TRBV6-6 and TRBJ1-5; possibly TRBD1 for D (5 bases). The CDR3 contains 15 residues. Germline V CDR1 and CDR2: MNHNY, SVGAGI (reference sequence). The V end lost 0 bases, the J end lost 3 bases, and 9 bases lay between the germline ends. The CDR3 here is CASSYSNRLNQPQHF. CDR3 coding DNA: TGTGCCAGCAGTTACTCGAACAGGCTCAATCAGCCCCAGCATTTT.

The rearrangement links TRBV5-8 to TRBJ1-5, with 8 nucleotides matching TRBD1. Germline values: CDR1 SGHTS, CDR2 YDEGEE. This CDR3 region has 17 residues. V trimming: 5 bases; J trimming: 0 bases; junction bases outside the gene matches: 10. This chain's CDR3 is CASSPGTGFYSNQPQHF. CDR3 in DNA: TGTGCCAGCAGTCCCGGGACAGGCTTTTATAGCAATCAGCCCCAGCATTTT.

This chain joins TRBV7-9 and TRBJ1-2; D is possibly TRBD1 (5 bases). Germline V gives CDR1 SEHNR, CDR2 FQNEAQ (reference sequence). This CDR3 is built from 13 residues. The V end was cut by 1 base, the J end by 3 bases, with 6 bases between. The CDR3: CASSLGQHYGYTF. The CDR3 nucleotides are TGTGCCAGCAGCTTAGGACAGCACTATGGCTACACCTTC.

The chain carries TRBV9 and TRBJ1-6; D is uncertain. Germline CDR1 reads SGDLS; CDR2 reads YYNGEE. The CDR3 is made up of 14 amino acids. Deletions cut 3 bases from V and 5 bases from J, with 9 bases between. The CDR3 loop is CASSARVHNSPLHF. CDR3 in DNA: TGTGCCAGCAGCGCCCGGGTCCATAATTCACCCCTCCACTTT.

J is TRBJ2-6 and V is TRBV19; TRBD1 might be the D (5 bases). Germline lookup yields CDR1 LNHDA and CDR2 SQIVND (reference sequence). V shed 3 bases and J shed 4 bases, with 10 bases lying between them. The length of the CDR3 is 15 residues. The CDR3 spells CASSIAGIGANVLTF. The CDR3 coding sequence is TGTGCCAGTAGTATCGCAGGGATCGGGGCCAACGTCCTGACTTTC.

The CDR3 is CASRPPRDWSYEQYV. Here the CDR3 DNA reads TGTGCCAGCAGACCCCCCCGGGACTGGTCCTACGAGCAGTACGTC. V gene TRBV2 combines with J gene TRBJ2-7, with D possibly TRBD2 on 6 matching bases. This CDR3 contains 15 residues. V shed 6 bases and J shed 1 base, with 16 bases lying between them. Germline lookup yields CDR1 SNHLY and CDR2 FYNNEI.

Points on this clone: Other DNA sequences of this sample code for an identical CDR3. This chain joins TRBV6-5 and TRBJ2-5, with 8 nucleotides matching TRBD1. V lost 5 bases to trimming and J lost 3 bases; unmatched junction nucleotides: 2. There are 13 residues in the CDR3. Germline V gene sequence: CDR1 MNHEY, CDR2 SVGAGI. DNA of the CDR3: TGTGCCAGCAGTCGGACAGGGAAAGAGACCCAGTACTTC. Translated: CASSRTGKETQYF.

This clone was observed a handful of times. The CDR3 coding sequence is TGTGCCAGCGGAGACAGTCCCCATCGTCGTCTAGCTTTCTTT. Translating gives CASGDSPHRRLAFF. The V call is TRBV6-5, the J call TRBJ1-1; D is possibly TRBD1 (5 bases). Germline V gene sequence: CDR1 MNHEY, CDR2 SVGAGI. Trimming took 8 bases from V and 10 from J, leaving 23 bases between them. CDR3 length: 14 amino acids.

This clone has just one count. The chain couples TRBV12-5 to TRBJ1-6, with D maybe TRBD1 (5 bases). The CDR3 is made up of 14 amino acids. Germline CDR1 reads LGHNT; CDR2 reads FRNRAP. V gave up 3 bases and J gave up 9 bases, with 12 bases separating them. The CDR3 coding sequence is TGTGCTAGTGGTTTCTGGTCCCAGGGTTCACCCCTCCACTTT. Its translation: CASGFWSQGSPLHF.

The chain employs TRBV30 and TRBJ1-2; D gene unclear. CDR3 length: 11 amino acids. CDR1 GTSNPN and CDR2 SVGIG come from the germline V gene (reference sequence). The V end was cut by 4 bases, the J end by 6 bases, with 9 bases between. The CDR3 DNA reads as TGTGCCTGGACGGGTCTTCATGGCTACACCTTC. This translates into CAWTGLHGYTF. Drawing the rest from reference TRBV30 and TRBJ1-2, the complete variable domain is SQTIHQWPATLVQPVGSPLSLECTVEGTSNPNLYWYRQAAGRGLQLLFYSVGIGQISSEVPQNLSASRPQDRQFILSSKKLLLSDSGFYLCAWTGLHGYTFGSGTRLTVV.

V gene TRBV4-1 combines with J gene TRBJ1-1; D not certain. Germline V lookup: CDR1 MGHRA, CDR2 YSYEKL. The CDR3 has 15 amino acids. Deletions cut 1 base from V and 4 bases from J, with 13 bases between. The CDR3 nucleotides read TGCGCCAGCAGCCAAGTGGGAGGGATGGGCACTGAAGCTTTCTTT. As protein: CASSQVGGMGTEAFF.